Each of the 2 T cell receptor beta chains below was sequenced from the same sample in a study of identical twins listed by TCRdb under 2016. The protocol used for the library was 5' RACE. TCRdb lists the instrument as Illumina HiSeq 2000. TCRdb trimmed public reads at Q25 via fastp, called clones via MiXCR and kept in-frame beta chains. Rows are unified per CDR3 protein, each entry keeping the most common DNA and genes. This sample comprises under 400,000 distinct CDR3 sequences, approximately 10% of them detected only once. More than 8% of the sample lies in the top ten. Sequencing was carried out using naive T cells sorted from blood. In light of the paper, this sample's cell subset or site label describes: cells isolated with a human naive T-cell isolation kit. The receptors shown here come from a woman in her fifties or sixties in good health.

In its sample, this clonotype was seen a few times. The CDR3 protein is CASSIGGGMNTEAFF. The CDR3 bases are TGTGCCAGTAGTATAGGGGGGGGCATGAACACTGAAGCTTTCTTT. The chain uses TRBV19 and TRBJ1-1; a possible D gene is TRBD1 (6 bases). Germline-derived CDR1 and CDR2 are LNHDA and SQIVND (reference sequence). The germline V and J ends were trimmed by 1 base and 0 bases, with 9 bases remaining between them. This CDR3 comprises 15 residues.

The chain combines TRBV29-1 with TRBJ2-1; D assignment may be TRBD1 or TRBD2 (6 bases each). This CDR3 contains 12 residues. Trimming removed 4 bases at V and 7 bases at J, with 11 bases between. CDR1 is SQVTM and CDR2 is ANQGSEA in the germline V gene. The CDR3 spells CSVGKGGNEQFF. The CDR3 DNA reads as TGCAGCGTTGGTAAAGGGGGGAATGAGCAGTTCTTC.